The 31 T cell receptor beta chains below all came from one sample that was sequenced in a study of blood T cell repertoires in COVID-19 (dated by TCRdb to the early 2020s). The receptor library was made with the immunoSEQ multiplex PCR assay. TCRdb obtained this table from immuneACCESS and retained in-frame rearrangements with V and J assigned. These tables miss some clones; where compared with another copy, unresolved V genes account for less than half of the shortfall, and the remainder is unexplained. The table for this sample lists some 200,000 clones; 85% to 90% of them were counted only once. The ten largest clones represent under 4% of the sample. Sequencing used PBMCs or T cells enriched from blood (not recorded which). Receptor source: a woman younger than 30 in a cohort exposed to, infected with or recovered from COVID-19 (not recorded which).

V and J are TRBV27 and TRBJ1-2, with unresolved D. CDR3 length: 14 residues. The germline V gene has CDR1 MNHEY and CDR2 SMNVEV (reference sequence). Trimming pared 7 bases from V and 3 bases from J, leaving 15 bases between. The CDR3: CASTPYPGDYGYTF. In nucleotides, the CDR3 is TGTGCCAGCACCCCCTATCCGGGTGACTATGGCTACACCTTC.

The gene calls are TRBV28 and TRBJ1-5, with D tentatively TRBD1 (6 bases). This CDR3 spans 16 amino acids. Per the germline V gene, CDR1 is MDHEN and CDR2 is SYDVKM. The V end was cut by 4 bases, the J end by 5 bases, with 18 bases between. The CDR3 DNA sequence: TGTGCCAGCAGTTCCGGGTTGGGAGGGGGGTATCAGCCCCAGCATTTT. As protein: CASSSGLGGGYQPQHF.

This chain connects TRBV28 to TRBJ1-2, with D possibly being TRBD1 (6 bases). V gave up 10 bases and J gave up 8 bases, with 17 bases separating them. The CDR3 has 12 residues. Looked up from germline, CDR1 is MDHEN and CDR2 is SYDVKM. This CDR3 reads CATSGASRGYTF. The CDR3 bases are TGTGCCACCTCAGGGGCATCGCGCGGCTACACCTTC.

The V gene is TRBV6-6, the J gene TRBJ2-4; 13 nucleotides line up with TRBD2. There are 17 residues in the CDR3. The J segment lost 7 bases and the V segment lost 6 bases, leaving 12 bases of the junction unmatched. Germline V CDR1 and CDR2: MNHNY, SVGAGI (reference sequence). CDR3 amino acids: CASSRGTSGTLFNIQYF. The DNA of the CDR3 is TGTGCCAGCAGCCGAGGGACTAGCGGGACTCTTTTTAACATTCAGTACTTC.

The chain couples TRBV7-8 to TRBJ1-5; 7 bases fit TRBD1. Germline V gene sequence: CDR1 SGHVS, CDR2 FQNEAQ. This CDR3 has 16 residues. V was clipped by 0 bases and J by 7 bases; unmatched bases: 9. This CDR3 reads CASSLAVGQRGQPQHF. CDR3 DNA: TGTGCCAGCAGCTTAGCCGTGGGACAGCGGGGGCAGCCCCAGCATTTT.

The rearrangement links TRBV12-3 or TRBV12-4 to TRBJ2-7, with a weak D call TRBD1 (6 bases). V was shortened by 1 base and J by 6 bases, with 10 bases between the two germline ends. The CDR3 totals 13 residues. Here the CDR3 reads CASSLVGTSEQYF. CDR3 sequence (DNA): TGTGCCAGCAGTTTAGTTGGGACATCCGAGCAGTACTTC.

V is TRBV28 and J is TRBJ2-3; 8 nucleotides line up with TRBD1. CDR3 length: 15 residues. J was trimmed by 2 bases and V by 3 bases; bases with no gene match: 4. Germline V gives CDR1 MDHEN, CDR2 SYDVKM. CDR3: CASSFGTGNTDTQYF. DNA for the CDR3: TGTGCCAGCAGTTTTGGGACAGGAAACACAGATACGCAGTATTTT.

The chain uses TRBV18 and TRBJ1-6; D gene uncertain. V was cut by 3 bases and J by 8 bases, with 8 bases left in between. Germline CDR1 reads KGHSH; CDR2 reads LQKENI. The CDR3 extends over 13 amino acids. DNA for the CDR3: TGTGCCAGCTCACCCAACCCGGATTCACCCCTCCACTTT. Residues: CASSPNPDSPLHF.

The chain recombines TRBV30 with TRBJ1-2; perhaps TRBD1 as D (6 bases). V was shortened by 2 bases and J by 2 bases, with 15 bases between the two germline ends. The V gene's germline CDR1 is GTSNPN and CDR2 SVGIG (reference sequence). The CDR3 covers 15 residues. CDR3 residues: CAWSPLSGVNYGYTF. The CDR3 DNA follows: TGTGCCTGGAGTCCCTTGTCAGGGGTAAACTATGGCTACACCTTC.

This clone came up once. The chain couples TRBV3-1 (or the pseudogene TRBV3-2) to TRBJ2-5, with 8 bases fitting TRBD1. The CDR3 is 14 amino acids. The V and J ends lost 1 base and 4 bases, in that order; junction bases with no gene match: 2. Germline V CDR1 and CDR2: LGHDT, YNNKEL (reference sequence). The CDR3 DNA reads TGTGCCAGCAGCCAAGGAGACAGGGGAGAGACCCAGTACTTC. Amino acid sequence: CASSQGDRGETQYF.

The chain carries TRBV7-8 and TRBJ1-5, with a weak D call TRBD1 (6 bases). This CDR3 region has 15 residues. Per the germline V gene, CDR1 is SGHVS and CDR2 is FQNEAQ. Trimming shortened V by 0 bases and J by 1 base, and 7 bases separated the two germline ends. The CDR3 region has the DNA TGTGCCAGCAGCTTAGCCGGGACAAGCAATCAGCCCCAGCATTTT. It encodes CASSLAGTSNQPQHF.

This rearrangement joins TRBV18 to TRBJ1-1, with a possible D match to TRBD1 (5 bases). Looked up from germline, CDR1 is KGHSH and CDR2 is LQKENI. Trimming cost V 1 base and J 1 base, with 13 bases left between them. This CDR3 region has 16 residues. The CDR3: CASSPLPQTENTEAFF. DNA for the CDR3: TGTGCCAGCTCACCACTCCCTCAGACAGAGAACACTGAAGCTTTCTTT.

The genes are TRBV7-2 and TRBJ2-2; no firm D call. The length of the CDR3 is 17 residues. V gave up 4 bases and J gave up 0 bases, with 15 bases separating them. The germline CDR1 and CDR2 sequences are SGHTA and FQGNSA. CDR3 DNA sequence: TGTGCCAGCAGCTCCCTAGAGGTCAGAGCGAACACCGGGGAGCTGTTTTTT. It codes for CASSSLEVRANTGELFF.

V is TRBV3-1 (or the pseudogene TRBV3-2) and J is TRBJ1-2, with D perhaps matching TRBD1 (5 bases). The CDR3 contains 14 residues. Trimming shortened V by 4 bases and J by 8 bases, and 17 bases separated the two germline ends. Per germline, CDR1 LGHDT and CDR2 YNNKEL (reference sequence). CDR3 protein: CASSLPQDSGGYTF. Written as DNA, the CDR3 is TGTGCCAGCAGCCTACCACAGGATTCCGGAGGCTACACCTTC.

The rearrangement links TRBV28 to TRBJ1-2, with 8 bases aligning to TRBD1. The CDR3 covers 14 residues. Unmatched junction bases numbered 9, after V lost 6 bases and J lost 6 bases. CDR1 and CDR2 (germline): MDHEN, SYDVKM. DNA of the CDR3: TGTGCCAGCAGATCGGGACAGGTGGCCGATGGCTACACCTTC. It encodes CASRSGQVADGYTF.

This clone occurred a few times. This chain links TRBV6-4 with TRBJ2-2; 12 positions agree with TRBD1. V gave up 6 bases and J gave up 3 bases; unmatched junction bases: 5. The CDR3 totals 16 residues. CDR1 and CDR2 from the germline V gene are MRHNA and SNTAGT. The CDR3 nucleotides are TGTGCCAGCAGAGAGGGACAGGGGGCGTACACCGGGGAGCTGTTTTTT. It translates to CASREGQGAYTGELFF.

This clone occurred a few times. This chain links TRBV9 with TRBJ2-1, with 9 bases matching TRBD2. CDR1 SGDLS and CDR2 YYNGEE come from the germline V gene. Trimming at V came to 3 bases and at J to 2 bases, leaving 0 bases not matched to a gene. The CDR3 has 14 residues. The CDR3 DNA sequence: TGTGCCAGCAGCGGCGGGGGGGCCTACAATGAGCAGTTCTTC. It translates to CASSGGGAYNEQFF. Using reference TRBV9 and TRBJ2-1 for the parts outside the CDR3, the full variable domain is DSGVTQTPKHLITATGQRVTLRCSPRSGDLSVYWYQQSLDQGLQFLIQYYNGEERAKGNILERFSAQQFPDLHSELNLSSLELGDSALYFCASSGGGAYNEQFFGPGTRLTVL.

The chain joins TRBV28 to TRBJ1-6; TRBD1 agrees at 7 bases. This CDR3 comprises 14 residues. Per germline, CDR1 MDHEN and CDR2 SYDVKM. The ends lost 4 bases at V and 10 bases at J; junction bases unmatched: 7. CDR3 coding DNA: TGTGCCAGCAGTTCCGTACAGGGGACCTCACCCCTCCACTTT. Amino acid sequence: CASSSVQGTSPLHF. Complete variable domain (other parts from reference TRBV28 and TRBJ1-6): DVKVTQSSRYLVKRTGEKVFLECVQDMDHENMFWYRQDPGLGLRLIYFSYDVKMKEKGDIPEGYSVSREKKERFSLILESASTNQTSMYLCASSSVQGTSPLHFGNGTRLTVT.

This chain links TRBV6-5 with TRBJ1-1, with 11 nucleotides matching TRBD1. Trimming at V came to 7 bases and at J to 4 bases, leaving 5 bases not matched to a gene. The CDR3 is made up of 14 amino acids. In germline, CDR1 is MNHEY, CDR2 SVGAGI. CDR3 sequence: CASTLGTGGTEAFF. CDR3 bases: TGTGCCAGCACTCTAGGGACAGGGGGCACTGAAGCTTTCTTT.

The gene calls are TRBV30 and TRBJ2-1, with 8 bases matching TRBD2. CDR1 is GTSNPN and CDR2 is SVGIG in the germline V gene (reference sequence). V dropped 4 bases and J dropped 0; count of bases not matched to a gene: 5. The CDR3 has 15 residues. In DNA, the CDR3 is TGTGCCTGGACACCGGGACTAGGCTCCTACAATGAGCAGTTCTTC. Translation: CAWTPGLGSYNEQFF.

The rearrangement links TRBV19 to TRBJ1-5, with 7 bases lining up with TRBD1. The CDR3 spans 14 residues. V lost 7 bases, J lost 3 bases, and 6 bases stayed unmatched. Per germline, CDR1 LNHDA and CDR2 SQIVND (reference sequence). The CDR3 sequence is CASTKTGINQPQHF. The CDR3 DNA is TGTGCCAGTACCAAGACAGGGATCAATCAGCCCCAGCATTTT.

The chain combines TRBV9 with TRBJ1-3; D is ambiguous. CDR1 and CDR2 from the germline V gene are SGDLS and YYNGEE. The length of the CDR3 is 15 residues. Trimming removed 0 bases at V and 5 bases at J, with 12 bases between. CDR3 region: CASSVDGRGRNTIYF. Here the CDR3 DNA reads TGTGCCAGCAGCGTAGATGGGAGAGGGAGAAACACCATATATTTT. The entire variable domain, with the rest obtained from reference TRBV9 and TRBJ1-3, is as follows: DSGVTQTPKHLITATGQRVTLRCSPRSGDLSVYWYQQSLDQGLQFLIQYYNGEERAKGNILERFSAQQFPDLHSELNLSSLELGDSALYFCASSVDGRGRNTIYFGEGSWLTVV.

This clone was seen only once. The chain is built from TRBV24-1 and TRBJ2-1, with a weak D call TRBD2 (6 bases). This CDR3 region has 16 residues. V lost 3 bases and J 1 base, leaving 12 bases between the germline ends. CDR1 and CDR2 (germline): KGHDR, SFDVKD. The DNA of the CDR3 is TGTGCCACCAGTGATGGTAGCGGCGGTTCCTACAATGAGCAGTTCTTC. It translates to CATSDGSGGSYNEQFF.

V is TRBV6-2 or TRBV6-3 and J is TRBJ1-2; TRBD1 agrees at 7 bases. The CDR3 consists of 15 residues. The ends lost 6 bases at V and 4 bases at J; junction bases unmatched: 11. Germline V gives CDR1 MNHEY, CDR2 SVGEGT. This chain's CDR3 is CASSNTGQPAYGYTF. The CDR3 DNA sequence: TGTGCCAGCAGCAATACGGGACAGCCAGCCTATGGCTACACCTTC.

This chain uses TRBV6-2 or TRBV6-3 with TRBJ2-3; tentative D call: TRBD2 (6 bases). Germline V gene sequence: CDR1 MNHEY, CDR2 SVGEGT. V was shortened by 4 bases and J by 4 bases, with 30 bases between the two germline ends. The CDR3 sequence is 20 residues long. The chain's CDR3 is CASSSLVMRDSGQRADTQYF. In DNA form, the CDR3 reads TGTGCCAGCAGTTCACTCGTGATGCGGGATAGCGGACAAAGGGCAGATACGCAGTATTTT.

The J gene is TRBJ1-1, the V gene TRBV24-1; 7 nucleotides align to TRBD1. V was clipped by 4 bases and J by 3 bases; unmatched bases: 7. Germline CDR1 reads KGHDR; CDR2 reads SFDVKD. The CDR3 spans 15 residues. This CDR3 reads CATSDHRQGDTEAFF. CDR3 in DNA: TGTGCCACCAGTGACCATAGACAGGGTGACACTGAAGCTTTCTTT.

V and J are TRBV2 and TRBJ2-2; perhaps TRBD1 as D (5 bases). Germline values: CDR1 SNHLY, CDR2 FYNNEI. CDR3 size: 13 residues. The V and J ends lost 4 bases and 4 bases respectively, with 7 bases between them. This chain's CDR3 is CASSGTGTGELFF. The CDR3 region has the DNA TGTGCCAGCAGTGGCACAGGCACCGGGGAGCTGTTTTTT. Full variable domain (missing parts from reference TRBV2 and TRBJ2-2): EPEVTQTPSHQVTQMGQEVILRCVPISNHLYFYWYRQILGQKVEFLVSFYNNEISEKSEIFDDQFSVERPDGSNFTLKIRSTKLEDSAMYFCASSGTGTGELFFGEGSRLTVL.

The CDR3 nucleotides read TGTGCCAGCAGCCGAGGGACAGACAGCAATCAGCCCCAGCATTTT. Residues: CASSRGTDSNQPQHF. The chain is built from TRBV5-5 and TRBJ1-5, with 7 bases fitting TRBD1. This CDR3 is built from 15 residues. V shed 4 bases, J shed 1 base, and the junction held 5 bases outside the gene matches. Germline values: CDR1 SGHKS, CDR2 YYEKEE (reference sequence).

The rearrangement joins TRBV11-3 to TRBJ2-7; TRBD1 might be the D (6 bases). This CDR3 comprises 13 residues. Between the trimmed V and J ends, which lost 3 bases and 5 bases, there was a span of 11 bases. Germline CDR1 SGHNT, CDR2 YENEEA. CDR3 loop: CASSLQGSHEQYF. The CDR3 DNA sequence: TGTGCCAGCAGCTTGCAGGGGAGCCACGAGCAGTACTTC.

V and J are TRBV7-3 and TRBJ2-3; 7 positions match TRBD1. V lost 3 bases to trimming and J lost 5 bases; unmatched junction nucleotides: 11. CDR1 and CDR2 from the germline V gene are SGHTA and FQGTGA. The CDR3 spans 16 residues. The CDR3 nucleotides read TGTGCCAGCAGCTTTAGTGGACAGGACGGAGGAGATACGCAGTATTTT. Its protein is CASSFSGQDGGDTQYF.

The rearrangement links TRBV5-6 to TRBJ2-2, with TRBD2 identical over 8 bases. Germline V gene sequence: CDR1 SGHDT, CDR2 YYEEEE. CDR3 length equals 16 residues. The V gene end was trimmed by 4 bases and the J gene end by 2 bases; junction bases not matched to a gene: 7. The CDR3 sequence: CASSTGLGINTGELFF. For the CDR3, the DNA is TGTGCCAGCAGCACGGGACTAGGAATAAACACCGGGGAGCTGTTTTTT.